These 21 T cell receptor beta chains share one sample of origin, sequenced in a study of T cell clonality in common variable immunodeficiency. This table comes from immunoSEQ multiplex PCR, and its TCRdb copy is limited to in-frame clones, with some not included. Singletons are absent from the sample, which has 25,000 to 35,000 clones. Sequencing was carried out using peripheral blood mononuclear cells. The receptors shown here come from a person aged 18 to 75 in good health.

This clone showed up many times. The part of the CDR3 DNA that was read is TGCAGCGTTACAGGTAATTCCGTCACTGAA. Encoded protein: CSVTGNSVTE. The whole CDR3 sequence is CSVTGNSVTEAFF. This chain joins TRBV29-1 and TRBJ1-1; TRBD1 is a possible D gene (5 bases). Sequencing ends 3 residues short of the CDR3 end; the germline J gene provides the rest. CDR3 length: 13 residues. Germline CDR1 SQVTM, CDR2 ANQGSEA. V was clipped by 5 bases and J by 4 bases, with 14 bases between them.

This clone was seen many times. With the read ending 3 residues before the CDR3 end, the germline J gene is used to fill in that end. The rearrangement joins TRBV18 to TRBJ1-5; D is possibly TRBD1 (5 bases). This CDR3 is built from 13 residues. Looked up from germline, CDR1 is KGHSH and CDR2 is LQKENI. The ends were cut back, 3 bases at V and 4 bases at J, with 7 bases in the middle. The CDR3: CASSPDRNQPQHF. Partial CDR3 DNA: TGTGCCAGCTCACCTGACAGAAATCAGCCC.

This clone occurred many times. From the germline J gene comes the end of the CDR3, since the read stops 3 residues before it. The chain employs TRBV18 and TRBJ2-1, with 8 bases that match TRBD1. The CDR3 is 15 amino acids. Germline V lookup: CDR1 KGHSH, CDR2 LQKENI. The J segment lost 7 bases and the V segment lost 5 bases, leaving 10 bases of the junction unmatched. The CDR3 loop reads CASSSGTGIHNEQFF. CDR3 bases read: TGTGCCAGCTCATCCGGGACAGGAATTCATAATGAG.

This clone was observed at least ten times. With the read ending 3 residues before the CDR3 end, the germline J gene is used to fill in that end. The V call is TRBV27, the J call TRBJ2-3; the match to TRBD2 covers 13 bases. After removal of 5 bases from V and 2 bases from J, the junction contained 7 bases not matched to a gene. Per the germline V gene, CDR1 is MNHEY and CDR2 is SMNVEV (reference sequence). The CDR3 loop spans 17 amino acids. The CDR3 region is CASSPQGLAGPTDTQYF. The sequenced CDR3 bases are TGTGCCAGCAGTCCGCAGGGACTAGCGGGGCCCACAGATACG.

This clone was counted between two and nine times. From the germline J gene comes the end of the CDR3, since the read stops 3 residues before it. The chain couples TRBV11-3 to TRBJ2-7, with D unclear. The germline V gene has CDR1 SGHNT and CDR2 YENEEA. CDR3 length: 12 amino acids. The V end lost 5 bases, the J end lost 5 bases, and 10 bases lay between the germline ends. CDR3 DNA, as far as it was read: TGTGCCAGCAGCGCCCAGGTCCACGAG. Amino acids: CASSAQVHE. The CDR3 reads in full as CASSAQVHEQYF.

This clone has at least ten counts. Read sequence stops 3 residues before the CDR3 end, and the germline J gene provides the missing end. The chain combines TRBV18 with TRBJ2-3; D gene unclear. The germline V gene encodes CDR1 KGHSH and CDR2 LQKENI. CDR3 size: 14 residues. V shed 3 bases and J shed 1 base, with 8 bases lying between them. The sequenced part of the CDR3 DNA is TGTGCCAGCTCACCGATACGGGGCACAGATACG. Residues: CASSPIRGTDT. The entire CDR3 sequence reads CASSPIRGTDTQYF.

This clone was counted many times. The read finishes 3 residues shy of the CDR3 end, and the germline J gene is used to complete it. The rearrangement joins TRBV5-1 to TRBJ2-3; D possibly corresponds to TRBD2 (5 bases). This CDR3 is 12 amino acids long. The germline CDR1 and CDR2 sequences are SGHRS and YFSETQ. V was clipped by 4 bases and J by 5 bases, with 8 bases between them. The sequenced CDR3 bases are TGCGCCAGCAGCCCGGCGGGAGATACG. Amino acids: CASSPAGDT. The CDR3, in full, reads CASSPAGDTQYF.

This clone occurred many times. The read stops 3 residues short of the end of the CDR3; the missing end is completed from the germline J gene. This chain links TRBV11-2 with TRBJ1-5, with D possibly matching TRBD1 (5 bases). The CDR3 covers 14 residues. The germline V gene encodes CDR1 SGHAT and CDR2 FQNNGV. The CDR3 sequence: CASSLDRSGSPQHF. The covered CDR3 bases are TGTGCCAGCAGCTTAGATCGTTCAGGGAGTCCC.

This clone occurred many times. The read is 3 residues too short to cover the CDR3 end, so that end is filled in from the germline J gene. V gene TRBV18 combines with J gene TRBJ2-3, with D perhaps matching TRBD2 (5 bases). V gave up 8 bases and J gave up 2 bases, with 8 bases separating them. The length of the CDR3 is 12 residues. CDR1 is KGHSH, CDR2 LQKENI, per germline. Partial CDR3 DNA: TGTGCCAGCCGGGGAGTCACAGATACG. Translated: CASRGVTDT. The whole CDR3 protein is CASRGVTDTQYF.

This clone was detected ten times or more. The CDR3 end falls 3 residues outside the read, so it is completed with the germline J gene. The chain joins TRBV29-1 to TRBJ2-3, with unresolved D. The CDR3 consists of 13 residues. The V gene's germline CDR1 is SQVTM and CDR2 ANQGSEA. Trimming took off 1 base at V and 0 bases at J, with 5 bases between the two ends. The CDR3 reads CSVEAVSTDTQYF. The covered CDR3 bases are TGCAGCGTTGAAGCGGTTAGCACAGATACG.

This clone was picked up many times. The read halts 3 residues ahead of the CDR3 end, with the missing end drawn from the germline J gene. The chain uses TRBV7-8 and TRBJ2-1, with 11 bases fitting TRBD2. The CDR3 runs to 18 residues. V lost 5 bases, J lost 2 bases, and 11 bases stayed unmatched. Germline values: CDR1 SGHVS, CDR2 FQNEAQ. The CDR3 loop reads CASSARSLAGAAYNEQFF. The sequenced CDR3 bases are TGTGCCAGCAGCGCTAGGTCACTAGCGGGAGCAGCCTACAATGAG.

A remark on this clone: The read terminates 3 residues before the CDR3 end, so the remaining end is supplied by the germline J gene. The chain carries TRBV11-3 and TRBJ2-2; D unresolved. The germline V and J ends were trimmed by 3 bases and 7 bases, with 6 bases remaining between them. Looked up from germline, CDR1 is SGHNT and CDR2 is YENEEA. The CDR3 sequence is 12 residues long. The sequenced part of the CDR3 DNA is TGTGCCAGCAGCTTTGACAACGGGGAG. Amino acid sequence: CASSFDNGE. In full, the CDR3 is CASSFDNGELFF.

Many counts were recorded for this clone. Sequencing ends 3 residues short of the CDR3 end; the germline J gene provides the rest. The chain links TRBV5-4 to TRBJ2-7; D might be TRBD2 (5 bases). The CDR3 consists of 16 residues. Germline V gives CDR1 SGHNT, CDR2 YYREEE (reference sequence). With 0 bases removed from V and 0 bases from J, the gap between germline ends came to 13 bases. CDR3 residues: CASSLDAAAASYEQYF. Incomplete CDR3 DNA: TGTGCCAGCAGCTTGGATGCAGCGGCGGCCTCCTACGAG.

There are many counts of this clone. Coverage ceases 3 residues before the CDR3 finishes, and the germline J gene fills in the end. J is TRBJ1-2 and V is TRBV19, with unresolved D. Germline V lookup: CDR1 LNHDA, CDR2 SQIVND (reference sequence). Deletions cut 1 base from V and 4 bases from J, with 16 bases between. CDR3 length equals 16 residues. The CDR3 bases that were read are TGTGCCAGTAGTATAGGGCTCGGGGTAGATGCCTATGGC. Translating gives CASSIGLGVDAYG. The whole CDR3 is CASSIGLGVDAYGYTF.

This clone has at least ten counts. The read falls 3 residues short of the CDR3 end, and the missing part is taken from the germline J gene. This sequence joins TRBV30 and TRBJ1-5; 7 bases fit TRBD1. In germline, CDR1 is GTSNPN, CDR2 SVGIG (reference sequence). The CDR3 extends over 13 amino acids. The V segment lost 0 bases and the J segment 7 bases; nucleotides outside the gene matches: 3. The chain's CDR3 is CAWSVTGDQPQHF. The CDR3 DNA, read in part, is TGTGCCTGGAGTGTAACAGGGGACCAGCCC.

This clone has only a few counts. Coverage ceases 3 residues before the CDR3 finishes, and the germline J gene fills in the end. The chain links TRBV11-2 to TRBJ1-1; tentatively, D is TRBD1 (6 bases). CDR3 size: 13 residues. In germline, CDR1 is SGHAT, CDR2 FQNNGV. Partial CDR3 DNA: TGTGCCAGCAGCTTAGATCTGGGACAATCG. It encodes CASSLDLGQS. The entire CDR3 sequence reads CASSLDLGQSAFF.

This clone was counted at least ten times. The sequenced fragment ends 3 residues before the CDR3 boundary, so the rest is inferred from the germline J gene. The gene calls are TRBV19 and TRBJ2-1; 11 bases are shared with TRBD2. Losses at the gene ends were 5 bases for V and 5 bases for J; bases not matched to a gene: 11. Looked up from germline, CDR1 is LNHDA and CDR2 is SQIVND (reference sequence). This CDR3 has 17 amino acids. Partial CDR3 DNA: TGTGCCAGTAGTCTTCTAGCGGGAGGAGAGGGGCACAATGAG. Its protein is CASSLLAGGEGHNE. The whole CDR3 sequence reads CASSLLAGGEGHNEQFF. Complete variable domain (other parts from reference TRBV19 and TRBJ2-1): DGGITQSPKYLFRKEGQNVTLSCEQNLNHDAMYWYRQDPGQGLRLIYYSQIVNDFQKGDIAEGYSVSREKKESFPLTVTSAQKNPTAFYLCASSLLAGGEGHNEQFFGPGTRLTVL.

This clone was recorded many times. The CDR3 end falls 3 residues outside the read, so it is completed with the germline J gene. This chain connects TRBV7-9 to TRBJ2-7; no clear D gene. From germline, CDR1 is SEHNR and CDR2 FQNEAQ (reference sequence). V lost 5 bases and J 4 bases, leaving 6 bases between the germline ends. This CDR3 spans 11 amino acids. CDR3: CASSSQYEQYF. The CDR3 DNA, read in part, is TGTGCCAGCAGCAGCCAATACGAG. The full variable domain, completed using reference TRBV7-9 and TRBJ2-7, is DTGVSQNPRHKITKRGQNVTFRCDPISEHNRLYWYRQTLGQGPEFLTYFQNEAQLEKSRLLSDRFSAERPKGSFSTLEIQRTEQGDSAMYLCASSSQYEQYFGPGTRLTVT.

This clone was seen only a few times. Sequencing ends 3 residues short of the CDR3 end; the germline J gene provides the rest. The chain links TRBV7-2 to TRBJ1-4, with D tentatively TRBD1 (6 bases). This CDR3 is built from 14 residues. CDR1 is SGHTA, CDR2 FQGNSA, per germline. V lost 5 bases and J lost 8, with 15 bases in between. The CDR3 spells CASSPGARSEKLFF. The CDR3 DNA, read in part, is TGTGCCAGCAGCCCAGGGGCGAGGTCCGAAAAA. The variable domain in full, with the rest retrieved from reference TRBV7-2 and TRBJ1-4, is GAGVSQSPSNKVTEKGKDVELRCDPISGHTALYWYRQSLGQGLEFLIYFQGNSAPDKSGLPSDRFSAERTGGSVSTLTIQRTQQEDSAVYLCASSPGARSEKLFFGSGTQLSVL.

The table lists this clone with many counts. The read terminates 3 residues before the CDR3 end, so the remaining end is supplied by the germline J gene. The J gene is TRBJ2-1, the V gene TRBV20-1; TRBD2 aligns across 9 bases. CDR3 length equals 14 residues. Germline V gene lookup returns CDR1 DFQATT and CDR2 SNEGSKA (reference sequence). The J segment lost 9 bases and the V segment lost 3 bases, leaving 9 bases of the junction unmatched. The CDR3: CSASGGRAFGEQFF. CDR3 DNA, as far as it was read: TGCAGTGCTAGCGGCGGGAGGGCCTTCGGTGAG.

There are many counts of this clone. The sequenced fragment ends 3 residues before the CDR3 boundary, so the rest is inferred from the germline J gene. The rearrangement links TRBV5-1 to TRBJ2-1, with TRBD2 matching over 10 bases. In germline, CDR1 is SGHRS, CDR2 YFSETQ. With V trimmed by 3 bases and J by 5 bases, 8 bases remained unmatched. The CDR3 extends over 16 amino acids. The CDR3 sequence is CASSWTLAGVNNEQFF. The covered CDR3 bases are TGCGCCAGCAGCTGGACGCTAGCGGGAGTCAACAATGAG.